The 20 T cell receptor beta chains below were found in one sample sequenced in a study of T cell repertoires in cytomegalovirus infection. These receptors lack a known antigen. TCRdb re-called the reads through MiXCR, storing one row per CDR3 protein. The sample consists of a few hundred thousand distinct CDR3 sequences, 40% of them appearing once. The sample in question was cultured PBMCs, obtained from culture after CMV antigen stimulation. Every receptor here comes from a human donor in good health (CMV status not recorded). Some clones in this sample may be carry-over from other donors' samples.

The chain uses TRBV7-2 and TRBJ2-3, with D possibly matching TRBD1 (5 bases). V dropped 1 base and J dropped 4 bases, with 15 bases sitting between them. CDR3 length: 16 amino acids. Germline V CDR1 and CDR2: SGHTA, FQGNSA. CDR3 sequence: CASSLGRVGVPDTQYF. The CDR3 bases are TGTGCCAGCAGCTTAGGTCGGGTAGGGGTGCCAGATACGCAGTATTTT.

The table lists this clonotype with a few counts. The chain joins TRBV6-1 to TRBJ1-5; 7 positions match TRBD1. The V and J ends lost 6 bases and 0 bases, in that order; junction bases with no gene match: 2. Germline lookup yields CDR1 MNHNS and CDR2 SASEGT. The CDR3 has 14 amino acids. The CDR3 here is CASRGTASNQPQHF. Here the CDR3 DNA reads TGTGCCAGCAGAGGGACAGCTAGCAATCAGCCCCAGCATTTT.

The chain recombines TRBV7-2 with TRBJ1-1; D is uncertain. With 4 bases removed from V and 0 bases from J, the gap between germline ends came to 6 bases. This CDR3 has 13 amino acids. Germline V gene data show CDR1 as SGHTA and CDR2 as FQGNSA. CDR3 nucleotides: TGTGCCAGCAGCTCCATGATGAACACTGAAGCTTTCTTT. It is translated as CASSSMMNTEAFF.

V usage is TRBV5-4 and J usage is TRBJ2-5; 10 bases fit TRBD1. The CDR3 loop spans 16 amino acids. In germline, CDR1 is SGHNT, CDR2 YYREEE (reference sequence). The V gene end was trimmed by 5 bases and the J gene end by 0 bases; junction bases not matched to a gene: 7. CDR3 DNA: TGTGCCAGCAGTAGACCGGGACAGGGGTACCAAGAGACCCAGTACTTC. Its protein product is CASSRPGQGYQETQYF. The full variable domain, its missing parts supplied by reference TRBV5-4 and TRBJ2-5, is ETGVTQSPTHLIKTRGQQVTLRCSSQSGHNTVSWYQQALGQGPQFIFQYYREEENGRGNFPPRFSGLQFPNYSSELNVNALELDDSALYLCASSRPGQGYQETQYFGPGTRLLVL.

This clonotype has just a few counts. This chain's CDR3 is CASSAGLAGGGTQYF. The CDR3 DNA reads as TGTGCCAGCAGCGCGGGACTAGCTGGAGGTGGCACGCAGTATTTT. The gene calls are TRBV11-2 and TRBJ2-3, with 9 positions matching TRBD2. Germline CDR1 reads SGHAT; CDR2 reads FQNNGV. This CDR3 is built from 15 residues. J gave up 9 bases and V 5 bases, and 12 bases lay outside the gene matches.

The chain recombines TRBV28 with TRBJ2-3; no clear D gene. The CDR3 runs to 13 residues. V dropped 6 bases and J dropped 0 bases, with 7 bases sitting between them. Germline V gene data show CDR1 as MDHEN and CDR2 as SYDVKM. CDR3 loop: CASSEDSTDTQYF. In DNA form, the CDR3 reads TGTGCCAGCAGCGAGGACAGCACAGATACGCAGTATTTT.

Of note for this clonotype: The germline gene is not matched at one end of the junction; a read error may be the cause. The chain uses TRBV5-3 and TRBJ1-1; a weak D match, TRBD1 (6 bases). TRBV5-3 carries the ORF label, with uncertain function. CDR3 length: 14 amino acids. CDR3 in amino acids: CASSSGVWDTEAFF. CDR3 nucleotides: TGTGCCAGCAGCTCAGGGGTTTGGGACACTGAAGCTTTCTTT.

The table lists this clonotype with a count of one. The chain has TRBV28 and TRBJ1-5; tentative D call: TRBD1 (5 bases). In germline, CDR1 is MDHEN, CDR2 SYDVKM. The CDR3 is 14 residues long. Trimming removed 7 bases at V and 5 bases at J, with 15 bases between. CDR3 amino acids: CASTLRDAHQPQHF. CDR3 in DNA: TGTGCCAGCACCCTCCGGGACGCCCATCAGCCCCAGCATTTT.

J is TRBJ1-2 and V is TRBV7-2; 8 positions match TRBD1. V lost 5 bases to trimming and J lost 9 bases; unmatched junction nucleotides: 8. Germline loops: CDR1 SGHTA, CDR2 FQGNSA. The CDR3 totals 13 residues. The CDR3 here is CASSPGQGRSYTF. In DNA form, the CDR3 reads TGTGCCAGCAGCCCCGGACAGGGCCGGAGCTACACCTTC.

The V gene is TRBV6-5, the J gene TRBJ1-5; TRBD1 might be the D (5 bases). The V end was cut by 10 bases, the J end by 0 bases, with 19 bases between. The germline gives CDR1 MNHEY, CDR2 SVGAGI. The CDR3 loop spans 16 amino acids. The CDR3 spells CATALNGGYSNQPQHF. In DNA, the CDR3 is TGTGCCACCGCACTCAACGGGGGGTATAGCAATCAGCCCCAGCATTTT.

The chain joins TRBV19 to TRBJ2-1; TRBD2 matches at 8 bases. This CDR3 is 13 amino acids long. The germline V gene has CDR1 LNHDA and CDR2 SQIVND (reference sequence). J was trimmed by 6 bases and V by 7 bases; bases with no gene match: 5. The CDR3 protein is CASMGTRSNEQFF. The CDR3 region has the DNA TGTGCCAGTATGGGGACTAGGTCCAATGAGCAGTTCTTC.

This chain uses TRBV7-8 with TRBJ2-3; 8 nucleotides match TRBD2. Germline CDR1 SGHVS, CDR2 FQNEAQ. The J segment lost 2 bases and the V segment lost 1 base, leaving 5 bases of the junction unmatched. The CDR3 has 16 residues. This chain's CDR3 is CASSLGPGLDTDTQYF. CDR3 nucleotide sequence: TGTGCCAGCAGCTTAGGACCGGGACTAGACACAGATACGCAGTATTTT.

The J gene is TRBJ2-1, the V gene TRBV9; D possibly corresponds to TRBD2 (6 bases). Germline assignment: CDR1 SGDLS and CDR2 YYNGEE. The CDR3 contains 13 residues. Trimming removed 0 bases at V and 9 bases at J, with 10 bases between. CDR3 residues: CASSVVSGGEQFF. The CDR3 DNA reads as TGTGCCAGCAGCGTAGTTTCCGGGGGTGAGCAGTTCTTC.

This chain connects TRBV11-2 to TRBJ1-6; 12 nucleotides align to TRBD1. Germline-derived CDR1 and CDR2 are SGHAT and FQNNGV. There are 16 residues in the CDR3. Trimming removed 2 bases from V and 9 bases from J; junction bases left unmatched: 5. The CDR3 spells CASSLTGTGGFSPLHF. The CDR3 nucleotides are TGTGCCAGCAGCTTAACCGGGACAGGGGGCTTTTCACCCCTCCACTTT.

V is TRBV19 and J is TRBJ1-4; 9 nucleotides agree with TRBD1. Looked up from germline, CDR1 is LNHDA and CDR2 is SQIVND (reference sequence). The V segment lost 5 bases and the J segment 11 bases; nucleotides outside the gene matches: 6. This CDR3 has 13 amino acids. The CDR3 is CASSPGTGLKLFF. The CDR3 DNA reads as TGTGCCAGTAGTCCCGGGACAGGGTTGAAACTGTTTTTT.

The chain joins TRBV7-2 to TRBJ2-7, with D perhaps assigned TRBD1 or TRBD2 (5 bases each). The germline gives CDR1 SGHTA, CDR2 FQGNSA. The V end was cut by 1 base, the J end by 3 bases, with 16 bases between. There are 16 residues in the CDR3. The CDR3 nucleotides are TGTGCCAGCAGCTTAGTAAGTGTACGGGGCATCTACGAGCAGTACTTC. This gives the protein CASSLVSVRGIYEQYF. Together with reference TRBV7-2 and TRBJ2-7, the CDR3 gives the full variable domain: GAGVSQSPSNKVTEKGKDVELRCDPISGHTALYWYRQSLGQGLEFLIYFQGNSAPDKSGLPSDRFSAERTGGSVSTLTIQRTQQEDSAVYLCASSLVSVRGIYEQYFGPGTRLTVT.

The rearrangement joins TRBV2 to TRBJ1-1; D is perhaps TRBD1 (5 bases). Trimming removed 6 bases at V and 0 bases at J, with 11 bases between. CDR3 length equals 14 residues. The V gene's germline CDR1 is SNHLY and CDR2 FYNNEI. The CDR3 sequence: CASRQGHLNTEAFF. In DNA form, the CDR3 reads TGTGCCAGCAGGCAAGGACACCTGAACACTGAAGCTTTCTTT.

Only a few counts were recorded for this clonotype. The chain recombines TRBV5-1 with TRBJ2-5, with D possibly called TRBD1 or TRBD2 (5 bases each). With 1 base removed from V and 1 base from J, the gap between germline ends came to 11 bases. The CDR3 loop spans 15 amino acids. Germline loops: CDR1 SGHRS, CDR2 YFSETQ. This chain's CDR3 is CASSLRSGPQETQYF. CDR3 nucleotides: TGCGCCAGCAGCTTGAGATCGGGGCCCCAAGAGACCCAGTACTTC.

The chain uses TRBV2 and TRBJ1-2; tentatively, D is TRBD1 (5 bases). Germline V CDR1 and CDR2: SNHLY, FYNNEI. V was trimmed by 6 bases and J by 8 bases, leaving 10 bases between them. The CDR3 runs to 11 residues. Here the CDR3 reads CASRDTAGYTF. DNA of the CDR3: TGTGCCAGCAGGGACACGGCCGGCTACACCTTC.

This chain joins TRBV19 and TRBJ2-6; 7 nucleotides match TRBD1. CDR1 and CDR2 (germline): LNHDA, SQIVND (reference sequence). This CDR3 has 17 amino acids. V dropped 4 bases and J dropped 0; count of bases not matched to a gene: 6. The CDR3 nucleotides are TGTGCCAGTAGTACACAGGGGCAGAGCTCTGGGGCCAACGTCCTGACTTTC. As protein: CASSTQGQSSGANVLTF.